The 32 T cell receptor beta chains below come from one sample, sequenced in a study of shared clonotypes between healthy human individuals. The protocol was immunoSEQ multiplex PCR, while the TCRdb copy is restricted to in-frame clones and leaves out a portion. The sample lists 1.5 million to 2.5 million clones; about 95% were seen once. The naive CD8 subset, CD45RO-negative cells positively selected for CCR7, excluded terminally differentiated effector memory CD45RA+ cells. The sample taken for sequencing was naive CD8+ T cells sorted from blood. These receptors all stem from a man aged 18 to 35 in good health.

The chain joins TRBV5-8 to TRBJ1-1; no firm D call. The CDR3 has 13 residues. V was cut by 0 bases and J by 4 bases, with 7 bases left in between. CDR1 and CDR2 from the germline V gene are SGHTS and YDEGEE. The CDR3 DNA follows: TGTGCCAGCAGCTTGGTAATGGGCACTGAAGCTTTCTTT. As protein: CASSLVMGTEAFF. Full variable domain (rest looked up from reference TRBV5-8 and TRBJ1-1): EAGVTQSPTHLIKTRGQQATLRCSPISGHTSVYWYQQALGLGLQFLLWYDEGEERNRGNFPPRFSGRQFPNYSSELNVNALELEDSALYLCASSLVMGTEAFFGQGTRLTVV.

This clone was picked up one time. The V call is TRBV6-5, the J call TRBJ2-2, with D tentatively TRBD2 (6 bases). This CDR3 is built from 15 residues. The ends were cut back, 1 base at V and 7 bases at J, with 13 bases in the middle. Germline loops: CDR1 MNHEY, CDR2 SVGAGI. The CDR3 bases are TGTGCCAGCAGTTACTTTGAGGGAGCGGGCGGGGAGCTGTTTTTT. Protein sequence: CASSYFEGAGGELFF.

The chain is built from TRBV4-1 and TRBJ2-7; D is perhaps TRBD2 (6 bases). Germline CDR1 MGHRA, CDR2 YSYEKL. V dropped 4 bases and J dropped 3 bases, with 13 bases sitting between them. The CDR3 runs 14 residues. The CDR3 sequence is CASSLEDYGYEQYF. The CDR3 nucleotides are TGCGCCAGCAGCCTAGAGGACTACGGCTACGAGCAGTACTTC.

With regard to this clone: This CDR3 is also generated by other DNA sequences in the sample. The chain is built from TRBV27 and TRBJ1-1, with D possibly matching TRBD1 (5 bases). The germline gives CDR1 MNHEY, CDR2 SMNVEV (reference sequence). The CDR3 extends over 14 amino acids. Trimming shortened V by 1 base and J by 1 base, and 7 bases separated the two germline ends. CDR3 region: CASSLLGQNTEAFF. CDR3 in DNA: TGTGCCAGCAGTTTATTGGGGCAGAACACTGAAGCTTTCTTT.

V is TRBV9 and J is TRBJ2-1, with D possibly matching TRBD2 (6 bases). V was clipped by 5 bases and J by 3 bases, with 15 bases between them. CDR1 is SGDLS and CDR2 is YYNGEE in the germline V gene. This CDR3 is 15 amino acids long. The CDR3 region has the DNA TGTGCCAGCAGTGCTCCCGGGGGAAACTACAATGAGCAGTTCTTC. It specifies CASSAPGGNYNEQFF.

This chain uses TRBV30 with TRBJ2-1; TRBD2 aligns across 7 bases. CDR1 is GTSNPN, CDR2 SVGIG, per germline (reference sequence). CDR3 size: 13 residues. V lost 2 bases to trimming and J lost 9 bases; unmatched junction nucleotides: 7. This chain's CDR3 is CAWSTAAGTEQFF. DNA of the CDR3: TGTGCCTGGAGTACTGCAGCGGGGACTGAGCAGTTCTTC.

J is TRBJ2-3 and V is TRBV5-6; 7 nucleotides agree with TRBD2. The germline CDR1 and CDR2 sequences are SGHDT and YYEEEE. The ends lost 4 bases at V and 5 bases at J; junction bases unmatched: 16. This CDR3 has 17 residues. CDR3: CASSVGVGEGPLDTQYF. The CDR3 DNA reads as TGTGCCAGCAGCGTGGGAGTGGGGGAGGGCCCGTTAGATACGCAGTATTTT.

V usage is TRBV28 and J usage is TRBJ2-6, with 8 nucleotides matching TRBD1. CDR1 is MDHEN and CDR2 is SYDVKM in the germline V gene. There are 17 residues in the CDR3. Losses at the gene ends were 7 bases for V and 2 bases for J; bases not matched to a gene: 10. CDR3 in amino acids: CASTMDRESPGANVLTF. CDR3 bases: TGTGCCAGCACCATGGACAGGGAATCTCCTGGGGCCAACGTCCTGACTTTC.

J is TRBJ2-1 and V is TRBV27; no definite D call. The ends were cut back, 2 bases at V and 12 bases at J, with 11 bases in the middle. Germline lookup yields CDR1 MNHEY and CDR2 SMNVEV (reference sequence). The CDR3 has 12 amino acids. The CDR3 region is CASSLDGSRQFF. DNA of the CDR3: TGTGCCAGCAGTTTAGACGGGTCCCGGCAGTTCTTC.

This chain links TRBV30 with TRBJ2-5, with D possibly being TRBD1 (6 bases). V was shortened by 4 bases and J by 1 base, with 10 bases between the two germline ends. Germline V gives CDR1 GTSNPN, CDR2 SVGIG (reference sequence). The CDR3 runs 13 residues. The CDR3, as DNA: TGTGCCTGGACCTTGGACAGCCAAGAGACCCAGTACTTC. Protein sequence: CAWTLDSQETQYF.

The chain combines TRBV2 with TRBJ2-5, with 10 nucleotides matching TRBD1. The CDR3 runs to 13 residues. CDR1 is SNHLY and CDR2 is FYNNEI in the germline V gene. CDR3 nucleotides: TGTGCTGCGCCGACAGGGGGCTCAGAGACCCAGTACTTC. Amino acids: CAAPTGGSETQYF.

This chain links TRBV5-1 with TRBJ2-7; a possible D gene is TRBD1 (5 bases). V lost 4 bases and J 3 bases, leaving 11 bases between the germline ends. Germline V gene data show CDR1 as SGHRS and CDR2 as YFSETQ. The CDR3 consists of 13 residues. In nucleotides, the CDR3 is TGCGCCAGCAGCCTGACAGCAAACTACGAGCAGTACTTC. It translates to CASSLTANYEQYF.

This clone was counted a few times. The chain carries TRBV15 and TRBJ1-1; TRBD1 aligns across 8 bases. Germline CDR1 LNHNV, CDR2 YYDKDF (reference sequence). V was pared by 6 bases and J by 5 bases, with 11 bases of the junction left unmatched. This CDR3 has 15 residues. The CDR3 nucleotides are TGTGCCACCAGGCAGGGGGCGGGGAGTAGGACTGAAGCTTTCTTT. It translates to CATRQGAGSRTEAFF.

This clone has just one count. The sample contains more than one DNA sequence encoding this CDR3. V gene TRBV9 combines with J gene TRBJ1-4; D is undetermined. The V gene's germline CDR1 is SGDLS and CDR2 YYNGEE. V was cut by 2 bases and J by 7 bases, with 6 bases left in between. The CDR3 runs to 12 residues. This CDR3 is CASSVKGEKLFF. CDR3 bases: TGTGCCAGCAGCGTGAAGGGTGAAAAACTGTTTTTT.

The CDR3 nucleotides are TGTGCCAGCTCGGGCCTTAACACCGGGGAGCTGTTTTTT. Translated: CASSGLNTGELFF. The J gene is TRBJ2-2, the V gene TRBV27; D is ambiguous. With 8 bases removed from V and 2 bases from J, the gap between germline ends came to 9 bases. Germline assignment: CDR1 MNHEY and CDR2 SMNVEV (reference sequence). There are 13 residues in the CDR3.

This chain joins TRBV4-1 and TRBJ2-7, with 7 bases lining up with TRBD2. V dropped 0 bases and J dropped 7; count of bases not matched to a gene: 6. CDR1 is MGHRA, CDR2 YSYEKL, per germline. This CDR3 spans 14 amino acids. CDR3 bases: TGCGCCAGCAGCCAAGAAGGGAGGGGTGGGGAGCAGTACTTC. This codes for CASSQEGRGGEQYF.

This sequence joins TRBV27 and TRBJ2-7; D is possibly TRBD1 (5 bases). The CDR3 sequence is 14 residues long. The germline CDR1 and CDR2 sequences are MNHEY and SMNVEV (reference sequence). V lost 3 bases, J lost 2 bases, and 11 bases lay in between. CDR3 residues: CASSLSVRAYEQYF. The CDR3 bases are TGTGCCAGCAGTTTGAGTGTCAGGGCCTACGAGCAGTACTTC.

This chain uses TRBV10-2 with TRBJ2-7; 11 bases are shared with TRBD1. CDR1 is WSHSY, CDR2 SAAADI, per germline. This CDR3 is built from 15 residues. The J segment lost 4 bases and the V segment lost 8 bases, leaving 10 bases of the junction unmatched. The CDR3 region has the DNA TGCGCCAGCCGGACCGGACAGGGGGCGCTATACGAGCAGTACTTC. Residues: CASRTGQGALYEQYF.

The V and J genes are TRBV5-8 and TRBJ1-1, with TRBD1 matching over 7 bases. CDR3 length: 14 amino acids. Germline lookup yields CDR1 SGHTS and CDR2 YDEGEE. V was clipped by 0 bases and J by 3 bases; unmatched bases: 2. As DNA, the CDR3 is TGTGCCAGCAGCTTGGCACAGGGGTACACTGAAGCTTTCTTT. Its translation is CASSLAQGYTEAFF.

The J gene is TRBJ1-2, the V gene TRBV5-1; TRBD1 matches at 7 bases. The ends lost 0 bases at V and 6 bases at J; junction bases unmatched: 8. This CDR3 is 15 amino acids long. CDR1 and CDR2 from the germline V gene are SGHRS and YFSETQ. The CDR3 loop is CASSLAGGTVNGYTF. The DNA of the CDR3 is TGCGCCAGCAGCTTGGCAGGGGGGACGGTCAATGGCTACACCTTC. Variable domain in full (rest from reference TRBV5-1 and TRBJ1-2): KAGVTQTPRYLIKTRGQQVTLSCSPISGHRSVSWYQQTPGQGLQFLFEYFSETQRNKGNFPGRFSGRQFSNSRSEMNVSTLELGDSALYLCASSLAGGTVNGYTFGSGTRLTVV.

The chain joins TRBV4-3 to TRBJ2-7; TRBD2 matches at 7 bases. CDR1 is LGHNA and CDR2 is YSLEER in the germline V gene. This CDR3 is built from 15 residues. The ends lost 0 bases at V and 2 bases at J; junction bases unmatched: 4. The CDR3 nucleotides read TGCGCCAGCAGCCAAGATGACCGGGGGGCCTACGAGCAGTACTTC. This gives the protein CASSQDDRGAYEQYF.

V gene TRBV6-5 combines with J gene TRBJ2-5; D might be TRBD1 (5 bases). Trimming pared 0 bases from V and 4 bases from J, leaving 12 bases between. This CDR3 contains 15 residues. The germline V gene has CDR1 MNHEY and CDR2 SVGAGI. CDR3 sequence: CASSYSGYGAETQYF. Written as DNA, the CDR3 is TGTGCCAGCAGTTACTCTGGCTATGGGGCAGAGACCCAGTACTTC.

The rearrangement joins TRBV4-3 to TRBJ2-2, with D hard to call. Trimming shortened V by 1 base and J by 3 bases, and 9 bases separated the two germline ends. In germline, CDR1 is LGHNA, CDR2 YSLEER. The CDR3 totals 15 residues. CDR3: CASSQGFLDTGELFF. CDR3 nucleotide sequence: TGCGCCAGCAGCCAAGGTTTTTTGGACACCGGGGAGCTGTTTTTT.

The J gene is TRBJ2-1, the V gene TRBV29-1; D gene uncertain. This CDR3 region has 15 residues. V was shortened by 2 bases and J by 1 base, with 12 bases between the two germline ends. Germline-derived CDR1 and CDR2 are SQVTM and ANQGSEA. CDR3 residues: CSVELPAQSYNEQFF. In DNA form, the CDR3 reads TGCAGCGTTGAATTACCAGCGCAGTCCTACAATGAGCAGTTCTTC.

V usage is TRBV6-1 and J usage is TRBJ1-6; a possible D gene is TRBD1 (5 bases). The CDR3 has 15 amino acids. Trimming shortened V by 3 bases and J by 8 bases, and 14 bases separated the two germline ends. Germline lookup yields CDR1 MNHNS and CDR2 SASEGT. The CDR3 protein is CASSEGRLLDSPLHF. The CDR3 DNA follows: TGTGCCAGCAGTGAGGGGCGCCTTTTGGATTCACCCCTCCACTTT.

This chain links TRBV25-1 with TRBJ2-7, with 10 bases lining up with TRBD1. After removal of 3 bases from V and 4 bases from J, the junction contained 3 bases not matched to a gene. The CDR3 extends over 14 amino acids. CDR1 is MGHDK, CDR2 SYGVNS, per germline. The CDR3 coding sequence is TGTGCCAGCAGTGAGGGACAGGGGAGGTACGAGCAGTACTTC. Translated, it gives CASSEGQGRYEQYF.

The chain recombines TRBV5-1 with TRBJ1-4, with 8 bases matching TRBD1. CDR3 size: 15 residues. V lost 4 bases to trimming and J lost 5 bases; unmatched junction nucleotides: 7. Germline CDR1 SGHRS, CDR2 YFSETQ. The CDR3 is CASSQGQVQNEKLFF. For the CDR3, the DNA is TGCGCCAGCAGCCAGGGACAGGTGCAGAATGAAAAACTGTTTTTT.

V and J are TRBV5-4 and TRBJ2-7; unclear D gene. Germline V gives CDR1 SGHNT, CDR2 YYREEE (reference sequence). This CDR3 is built from 14 residues. V lost 0 bases, J lost 2 bases, and 9 bases lay in between. The CDR3 nucleotides read TGTGCCAGCAGCTTGGCTCGGTCTACCTACGAGCAGTACTTC. Translating it yields CASSLARSTYEQYF.

The gene calls are TRBV4-1 and TRBJ2-5, with 7 bases identical to TRBD2. Germline V CDR1 and CDR2: MGHRA, YSYEKL. The CDR3 covers 18 residues. V gave up 0 bases and J gave up 2 bases; unmatched junction bases: 12. This chain's CDR3 is CASSQDQVFLAEQETQYF. CDR3 in DNA: TGCGCCAGCAGCCAAGATCAGGTCTTCCTAGCGGAACAAGAGACCCAGTACTTC.

The V and J genes are TRBV11-2 and TRBJ2-3; TRBD2 might be the D (5 bases). The germline V and J ends were trimmed by 1 base and 4 bases, with 15 bases remaining between them. The germline CDR1 and CDR2 sequences are SGHAT and FQNNGV. This CDR3 has 16 residues. The DNA of the CDR3 is TGTGCCAGCAGCTTAGTCGTGACTATCTCGCCAGATACGCAGTATTTT. Translating gives CASSLVVTISPDTQYF. The full variable domain, in which reference TRBV11-2 and TRBJ2-3 provide the parts outside the CDR3, is EAGVAQSPRYKIIEKRQSVAFWCNPISGHATLYWYQQILGQGPKLLIQFQNNGVVDDSQLPKDRFSAERLKGVDSTLKIQPAKLEDSAVYLCASSLVVTISPDTQYFGPGTRLTVL.

The CDR3 nucleotides read TGTGCCAGCAGCCAGACGTCCCAAAAACTGTTTTTT. It yields the protein CASSQTSQKLFF. V and J are TRBV7-9 and TRBJ1-4; D uncertain. The CDR3 is 12 residues long. CDR1 is SEHNR, CDR2 FQNEAQ, per germline (reference sequence). Trimming pared 5 bases from V and 9 bases from J, leaving 10 bases between.

This chain uses TRBV19 with TRBJ2-5; no clear D gene. CDR3 length: 16 residues. With 1 base removed from V and 0 bases from J, the gap between germline ends came to 12 bases. Per the germline V gene, CDR1 is LNHDA and CDR2 is SQIVND (reference sequence). In DNA, the CDR3 is TGTGCCAGTAGTATAGGTTTGACCGCGTACCAAGAGACCCAGTACTTC. Encoded protein: CASSIGLTAYQETQYF.